This entry lists 20 T cell receptor beta chains sequenced from one sample in a study of beta chain features in type 1 diabetes. Study observations and caveats: For Type 1 diabetes patients, all four CD4+ subsets carried TCRB CDR3s that were moderately but significantly shorter.

Expressed TCRB transcripts were sequenced after all isolated RNA was converted to cDNA. The table came from immunoSEQ multiplex PCR; TCRdb's copy has only in-frame clones and leaves some out. The repertoire consists of some 250,000 clones, with roughly 10% occurring once and the leading ten covering approximately 0.017%. These TCRs' antigens remain unknown. The specimen was naive CD4+ T cells from blood. These receptors were obtained from a young man with type 1 diabetes.

This clone was counted between two and nine times. The V call is TRBV29-1, the J call TRBJ2-1; 10 bases are a match to TRBD2. The CDR3 has 13 amino acids. Germline trimming cut 8 bases from V and 4 bases from J; bases unmatched to any gene: 5. Germline V gene lookup returns CDR1 SQVTM and CDR2 ANQGSEA. CDR3: CSSAAGGYNEQFF. CDR3 coding DNA: TGCAGCTCCGCAGCGGGGGGGTACAATGAGCAGTTCTTC.

The DNA of the CDR3 is TGTGCCAGCAGCTCCCCTCGATTTGAGGGTACGCAGTATTTT. As protein: CASSSPRFEGTQYF. The chain couples TRBV5-4 to TRBJ2-3; possibly TRBD2 for D (5 bases). The germline V gene has CDR1 SGHNT and CDR2 YYREEE (reference sequence). The germline V and J ends were trimmed by 3 bases and 8 bases, with 16 bases remaining between them. The CDR3 runs to 14 residues.

The table lists this clone with a few counts. The V and J genes are TRBV5-1 and TRBJ2-5; D is possibly TRBD1 (5 bases). The V gene lost 2 bases and the J gene lost 4 bases, with 18 bases spanning the gap. Germline values: CDR1 SGHRS, CDR2 YFSETQ. The CDR3 runs to 16 residues. This CDR3 is CASSFVNTQGSETQYF. The CDR3 bases are TGCGCCAGCAGCTTCGTAAATACTCAGGGCTCAGAGACCCAGTACTTC.

This clone was seen a few times. J is TRBJ2-7 and V is TRBV29-1, with TRBD1 matching over 8 bases. The CDR3 spans 13 residues. Per the germline V gene, CDR1 is SQVTM and CDR2 is ANQGSEA. With V trimmed by 7 bases and J by 5 bases, 10 bases remained unmatched. CDR3: CSAQQGVGDEQYF. The CDR3 region has the DNA TGCAGCGCTCAACAGGGGGTAGGGGACGAGCAGTACTTC.

The J gene is TRBJ2-5, the V gene TRBV5-1; a possible D gene is TRBD2 (6 bases). The CDR3 spans 15 residues. V was clipped by 4 bases and J by 5 bases, with 18 bases between them. CDR1 is SGHRS and CDR2 is YFSETQ in the germline V gene. The CDR3 protein is CASSGGTSLRETQYF. DNA for the CDR3: TGCGCCAGCAGCGGCGGGACTTCTCTAAGGGAGACCCAGTACTTC.

The chain joins TRBV7-9 to TRBJ1-5; 8 nucleotides match TRBD1. V dropped 1 base and J dropped 4; count of bases not matched to a gene: 3. CDR3 length equals 15 residues. CDR1 and CDR2 (germline): SEHNR, FQNEAQ (reference sequence). This CDR3 reads CASSLEGTGNQPQHF. In nucleotides, the CDR3 is TGTGCCAGCAGCTTAGAGGGGACAGGTAATCAGCCCCAGCATTTT. Filled out from reference TRBV7-9 and TRBJ1-5, the complete variable domain reads DTGVSQNPRHKITKRGQNVTFRCDPISEHNRLYWYRQTLGQGPEFLTYFQNEAQLEKSRLLSDRFSAERPKGSFSTLEIQRTEQGDSAMYLCASSLEGTGNQPQHFGDGTRLSIL.

This clone was counted between two and nine times. The chain combines TRBV6-1 with TRBJ2-5, with TRBD2 as a possible D gene (6 bases). The V gene lost 7 bases and the J gene lost 4 bases, with 13 bases spanning the gap. Germline values: CDR1 MNHNS, CDR2 SASEGT. The CDR3 extends over 13 amino acids. CDR3 in amino acids: CASMRGEGETQYF. CDR3 nucleotides: TGTGCCAGCATGCGGGGAGAGGGAGAGACCCAGTACTTC.

Only a few counts were recorded for this clone. The rearrangement joins TRBV18 to TRBJ2-1; TRBD1 agrees at 11 bases. Trimming at V came to 1 base and at J to 3 bases, leaving 5 bases not matched to a gene. Per the germline V gene, CDR1 is KGHSH and CDR2 is LQKENI. The CDR3 runs 17 residues. In DNA, the CDR3 is TGTGCCAGCTCACCACTCACCGGGACAGGGGGCTACAATGAGCAGTTCTTC. Translating gives CASSPLTGTGGYNEQFF.

The rearrangement links TRBV28 to TRBJ2-1; D is perhaps TRBD1 (5 bases). The CDR3 sequence is 16 residues long. V shed 3 bases and J shed 1 base, with 13 bases lying between them. Germline lookup yields CDR1 MDHEN and CDR2 SYDVKM. The CDR3, as DNA: TGTGCCAGCAGTTTGCTCAGGGATATTTCCTACAATGAGCAGTTCTTC. Its translation: CASSLLRDISYNEQFF. The full variable domain, in which reference TRBV28 and TRBJ2-1 provide the parts outside the CDR3, is DVKVTQSSRYLVKRTGEKVFLECVQDMDHENMFWYRQDPGLGLRLIYFSYDVKMKEKGDIPEGYSVSREKKERFSLILESASTNQTSMYLCASSLLRDISYNEQFFGPGTRLTVL.

The chain couples TRBV5-1 to TRBJ2-7; 8 bases fit TRBD1. The CDR3 loop spans 14 amino acids. The V gene end was trimmed by 7 bases and the J gene end by 2 bases; junction bases not matched to a gene: 8. Germline V gene lookup returns CDR1 SGHRS and CDR2 YFSETQ. The DNA for the CDR3 is TGCGCCAGCTCCAACCAGGGGGCCACCTACGAGCAGTACTTC. Residues: CASSNQGATYEQYF.

J is TRBJ2-7 and V is TRBV30, with D possibly being TRBD1 (5 bases). Germline V gene data show CDR1 as GTSNPN and CDR2 as SVGIG (reference sequence). V was pared by 3 bases and J by 5 bases, with 14 bases between. The CDR3 is made up of 13 amino acids. Written as DNA, the CDR3 is TGTGCCTGGAGGTTATCACAGGCCCACGAGCAGTACTTC. Translated: CAWRLSQAHEQYF.

The CDR3 protein is CASSQLAGQSSYEQYF. CDR3 nucleotide sequence: TGCGCCAGCAGCCAACTAGCGGGGCAGAGCTCCTACGAGCAGTACTTC. The chain has TRBV4-3 and TRBJ2-5, with 9 bases that match TRBD2. The J call may be wrong; the DNA end is better matched by TRBJ2-7. Germline values: CDR1 LGHNA, CDR2 YSLEER. This CDR3 contains 16 residues.

The chain is built from TRBV4-3 and TRBJ2-3; D may be TRBD2 (5 bases). Germline V gives CDR1 LGHNA, CDR2 YSLEER. Deletions cut 0 bases from V and 1 base from J, with 11 bases between. The CDR3 runs to 16 residues. The CDR3 sequence: CASSQDTGSRTDTQYF. The CDR3 nucleotides read TGCGCCAGCAGCCAAGATACGGGGTCACGCACAGATACGCAGTATTTT.

This clone has more than one count but fewer than ten. This chain links TRBV28 with TRBJ2-5, with TRBD2 matching over 7 bases. Losses at the gene ends were 3 bases for V and 4 bases for J; bases not matched to a gene: 8. CDR3 length: 15 residues. The germline V gene encodes CDR1 MDHEN and CDR2 SYDVKM. The CDR3: CASSFMREPGETQYF. The CDR3 nucleotides are TGTGCCAGCAGTTTTATGCGGGAGCCAGGAGAGACCCAGTACTTC.

This chain connects TRBV18 to TRBJ2-5; 7 bases map to TRBD1. The germline V gene has CDR1 KGHSH and CDR2 LQKENI. This CDR3 comprises 16 residues. The trim removed 3 bases at V and 4 bases at J, leaving 11 bases unmatched. CDR3 residues: CASSPRLQGTLETQYF. The CDR3 region has the DNA TGTGCCAGCTCACCGCGCCTACAGGGGACGTTAGAGACCCAGTACTTC.

The J gene is TRBJ2-1, the V gene TRBV9; 7 bases line up with TRBD2. The CDR3 runs to 15 residues. Trimming removed 6 bases from V and 0 bases from J; junction bases left unmatched: 6. CDR1 SGDLS and CDR2 YYNGEE come from the germline V gene. In DNA form, the CDR3 reads TGTGCCAGCAACTTCGGGGGGAGCTCCTACAATGAGCAGTTCTTC. Its translation is CASNFGGSSYNEQFF.

Only a few counts were recorded for this clone. V is TRBV7-9 and J is TRBJ2-7; D might be TRBD2 (5 bases). Germline V gene data show CDR1 as SEHNR and CDR2 as FQNEAQ (reference sequence). The CDR3 length is 12 residues. The germline V and J ends were trimmed by 5 bases and 6 bases, with 11 bases remaining between them. In DNA, the CDR3 is TGTGCCAGCAGCCCGGGGTTCTCCGAGCAGTACTTC. Translation: CASSPGFSEQYF.

The chain recombines TRBV6-6 with TRBJ1-1; 9 positions agree with TRBD1. With V trimmed by 3 bases and J by 4 bases, 6 bases remained unmatched. CDR1 is MNHNY and CDR2 is SVGAGI in the germline V gene (reference sequence). The CDR3 spans 15 residues. CDR3 residues: CASSYGTGMSTEAFF. The CDR3 nucleotides are TGTGCCAGCAGTTATGGGACAGGGATGAGCACTGAAGCTTTCTTT.

This clone has only a few counts. One junction end disagrees with the germline gene, perhaps due to a read error. The rearrangement uses TRBV7-2 and TRBJ2-4, with 12 bases aligning to TRBD2. The CDR3 contains 13 residues. Germline loops: CDR1 SGHTA, CDR2 FQGNSA. The CDR3 loop is CASSFLLAGGQHF. CDR3 DNA sequence: TGTGCCAGCAGCTTTCTTCTAGCGGGGGGGCAACACTTC.

This clone was seen a handful of times. This chain connects TRBV9 to TRBJ2-1; TRBD1 matches at 10 bases. V lost 3 bases, J lost 14 bases, and 8 bases stayed unmatched. Germline CDR1 and CDR2: SGDLS and YYNGEE. CDR3 length: 13 amino acids. The CDR3 region is CASSASEGQGKFF. The CDR3 coding sequence is TGTGCCAGCAGCGCATCGGAGGGACAGGGGAAGTTCTTC. Based on the CDR3 plus reference TRBV9 and TRBJ2-1, the full variable domain is DSGVTQTPKHLITATGQRVTLRCSPRSGDLSVYWYQQSLDQGLQFLIQYYNGEERAKGNILERFSAQQFPDLHSELNLSSLELGDSALYFCASSASEGQGKFFGPGTRLTVL.